Presented here are 23 T cell receptor beta chains from one specimen sequenced in a study of cytomegalovirus exposure and HLA in healthy donors. In the PCR, 60 Vbeta and 13 Jbeta primers were used. Clones were sequenced by immunoSEQ multiplex PCR, and TCRdb holds only the in-frame ones, with some missing. This sample has 150,000 to 200,000 clones; 82% occur once, and the top ten carry 7.5% to 9%. Sequenced: PBMCs. Receptor source: a male donor in good health and CMV-seropositive.

The chain recombines TRBV10-3 with TRBJ2-7; 9 nucleotides agree with TRBD1. CDR3 length: 15 amino acids. Germline V gene data show CDR1 as ENHRY and CDR2 as SYGVKD. V shed 4 bases and J 5 bases; nucleotides not matched to a gene: 9. The CDR3 is CAISGTGAPRDEQYF. In nucleotides, the CDR3 is TGTGCCATCAGTGGGACAGGGGCCCCGAGGGACGAGCAGTACTTC.

V usage is TRBV7-6 and J usage is TRBJ1-2; 9 nucleotides line up with TRBD1. This CDR3 is 14 amino acids long. V shed 5 bases and J 3 bases; nucleotides not matched to a gene: 4. Germline V lookup: CDR1 SGHVS, CDR2 FNYEAQ. Written as DNA, the CDR3 is TGTGCCAGCAGCCCGGACAGGGGTTACTATGGCTACACCTTC. Translation gives CASSPDRGYYGYTF.

V usage is TRBV21-1 and J usage is TRBJ2-2; TRBD2 is taken as the D call from the table, unchecked against the DNA. TRBV21-1 is annotated as a pseudogene. The CDR3 totals 17 residues. The CDR3: CASSPSPAGGNTGELFF. Written as DNA, the CDR3 is TGTGCCAGCAGCCCATCCCCGGCGGGAGGGAACACCGGGGAGCTGTTTTTT.

The V gene is TRBV27, the J gene TRBJ1-5; D unresolved. V dropped 4 bases and J dropped 2 bases, with 6 bases sitting between them. The CDR3 consists of 13 residues. Germline V CDR1 and CDR2: MNHEY, SMNVEV (reference sequence). This CDR3 is CASSSYGNQPQHF. CDR3 bases: TGTGCCAGCAGTTCCTACGGCAATCAGCCCCAGCATTTT.

V and J are TRBV20-1 and TRBJ2-2, with D hard to call. V gave up 6 bases and J gave up 7 bases, with 9 bases separating them. The CDR3 is 11 amino acids. Germline CDR1 reads DFQATT; CDR2 reads SNEGSKA (reference sequence). The CDR3 spells CSAREVGELFF. Written as DNA, the CDR3 is TGCAGTGCCCGAGAGGTCGGGGAGCTGTTTTTT.

CDR3 bases: TGTGCCAGCAGCGTAGGGCCAGGGGGCGGAAGAACTGAAGCTTTCTTT. It encodes CASSVGPGGGRTEAFF. The V call is TRBV9, the J call TRBJ1-1; TRBD1 aligns across 8 bases. The CDR3 totals 16 residues. Germline lookup yields CDR1 SGDLS and CDR2 YYNGEE. The junction had 9 bases not matched to a gene; V was cut back by 0 bases and J by 5 bases.

The chain uses TRBV6-1 and TRBJ1-2, with D tentatively TRBD1 (6 bases). CDR3 length: 13 residues. Trimming removed 1 base at V and 6 bases at J, with 9 bases between. Germline values: CDR1 MNHNS, CDR2 SASEGT. CDR3 residues: CASSEGWTDGYTF. In DNA form, the CDR3 reads TGTGCCAGCAGTGAAGGGTGGACAGATGGCTACACCTTC.

The gene calls are TRBV5-1 and TRBJ2-3; 7 positions match TRBD2. This CDR3 contains 13 residues. Germline trimming cut 4 bases from V and 4 bases from J; bases unmatched to any gene: 3. Germline CDR1 reads SGHRS; CDR2 reads YFSETQ. CDR3 nucleotides: TGCGCCAGCAGCCCGGGACTATCAGATACGCAGTATTTT. Protein: CASSPGLSDTQYF.

J is TRBJ2-7 and V is TRBV6-5, with a weak D call TRBD2 (5 bases). Per the germline V gene, CDR1 is MNHEY and CDR2 is SVGAGI. The CDR3 loop spans 13 amino acids. Trimming left V 7 bases short and J 4 bases short, with 14 bases between. CDR3: CASIWTLGYEQYF. The DNA for the CDR3 is TGTGCCAGCATTTGGACTCTGGGTTACGAGCAGTACTTC.

The chain joins TRBV18 to TRBJ2-7; TRBD1 might be the D (5 bases). Between the trimmed V and J ends, which lost 0 bases and 2 bases, there was a span of 11 bases. Germline V lookup: CDR1 KGHSH, CDR2 LQKENI. This CDR3 region has 15 residues. In nucleotides, the CDR3 is TGTGCCAGCTCACCACCGGCAGGGTTGGCCTACGAGCAGTACTTC. This translates into CASSPPAGLAYEQYF.

The V call is TRBV11-2, the J call TRBJ1-1, with D possibly being TRBD1 (5 bases). This CDR3 spans 15 amino acids. The V gene lost 5 bases and the J gene lost 1 base, with 14 bases spanning the gap. Per the germline V gene, CDR1 is SGHAT and CDR2 is FQNNGV. The CDR3 DNA follows: TGTGCCAGCAGCCCTGGGGCAACCACGAACACTGAAGCTTTCTTT. This encodes CASSPGATTNTEAFF.

J is TRBJ2-1 and V is TRBV6-6; 7 bases are shared with TRBD1. CDR3 length: 15 residues. The V segment lost 2 bases and the J segment 4 bases; nucleotides outside the gene matches: 5. In germline, CDR1 is MNHNY, CDR2 SVGAGI (reference sequence). The CDR3 is CASSYEGAHYNEQFF. CDR3 nucleotide sequence: TGTGCCAGCAGTTACGAGGGGGCCCATTACAATGAGCAGTTCTTC.

This rearrangement joins TRBV10-3 to TRBJ1-5; 11 positions match TRBD1. Germline lookup yields CDR1 ENHRY and CDR2 SYGVKD. The CDR3 covers 13 residues. After removal of 10 bases from V and 6 bases from J, the junction contained 5 bases not matched to a gene. The CDR3 loop reads CATKGQGVQPQHF. In nucleotides, the CDR3 is TGTGCCACCAAGGGACAGGGGGTTCAGCCCCAGCATTTT.

V is TRBV9 and J is TRBJ2-6, with a possible D match to TRBD2 (5 bases). The V gene's germline CDR1 is SGDLS and CDR2 YYNGEE. The CDR3 totals 18 residues. V was pared by 3 bases and J by 2 bases, with 18 bases between. The CDR3 protein is CASSDLGLPVTGANVLTF. For the CDR3, the DNA is TGTGCCAGCAGCGACCTAGGACTCCCGGTTACTGGGGCCAACGTCCTGACTTTC.

This clone has a handful of counts. The chain links TRBV9 to TRBJ1-1; D perhaps matches TRBD1 (6 bases). Germline CDR1 reads SGDLS; CDR2 reads YYNGEE. The CDR3 has 14 residues. Trimming left V 7 bases short and J 1 base short, with 14 bases between. The CDR3 DNA is TGTGCCAGCGCAAGTAGGGGGACGAACACTGAAGCTTTCTTT. This codes for CASASRGTNTEAFF.

The chain uses TRBV5-6 and TRBJ2-3; TRBD2 matches at 9 bases. Germline CDR1 and CDR2: SGHDT and YYEEEE. Trimming cost V 4 bases and J 2 bases; bases outside gene matches: 11. The CDR3 has 17 residues. The chain's CDR3 is CASSLREGGSFTDTQYF. The CDR3, as DNA: TGTGCCAGCAGCCTGCGGGAGGGGGGATCCTTCACAGATACGCAGTATTTT.

This clone was observed a few times. J is TRBJ1-2 and V is TRBV15; 9 bases align to TRBD1. The CDR3 is 14 residues long. Trimming cost V 0 bases and J 7 bases; bases outside gene matches: 3. The germline V gene encodes CDR1 LNHNV and CDR2 YYDKDF (reference sequence). The chain's CDR3 is CATSRERQGVGYTF. The CDR3 DNA reads as TGTGCCACCAGCAGAGAAAGACAGGGGGTTGGCTACACCTTC.

The chain is built from TRBV19 and TRBJ1-5; D is possibly TRBD1 (6 bases). Germline V gene sequence: CDR1 LNHDA, CDR2 SQIVND (reference sequence). CDR3 length equals 14 residues. The germline V and J ends were trimmed by 4 bases and 5 bases, with 12 bases remaining between them. The CDR3 bases are TGTGCCAGTAGTAACGGACAGAGTTATCAGCCCCAGCATTTT. Amino acids: CASSNGQSYQPQHF.

The chain carries TRBV6-5 and TRBJ1-2; possible D gene TRBD1, 6 bases. Trimming removed 6 bases at V and 5 bases at J, with 16 bases between. Germline V CDR1 and CDR2: MNHEY, SVGAGI. The CDR3 consists of 14 residues. CDR3 amino acids: CASSRTNREYGYTF. For the CDR3, the DNA is TGTGCCAGCAGCCGGACCAACAGGGAATATGGCTACACCTTC.

The CDR3 sequence is CASSYSPHRGGIEQYF. In DNA, the CDR3 is TGTGCCAGCAGTTACTCGCCCCACAGGGGCGGCATCGAGCAGTACTTC. This chain joins TRBV6-5 and TRBJ2-7; 7 nucleotides line up with TRBD1. The CDR3 covers 16 residues. After removal of 0 bases from V and 6 bases from J, the junction contained 11 bases not matched to a gene. Germline-derived CDR1 and CDR2 are MNHEY and SVGAGI.

This clone was seen more than once but under ten times. The chain couples TRBV25-1 to TRBJ1-1, with D possibly TRBD1 on 6 matching bases. Trimming pared 5 bases from V and 4 bases from J, leaving 17 bases between. The CDR3 extends over 15 amino acids. Germline values: CDR1 MGHDK, CDR2 SYGVNS. For the CDR3, the DNA is TGTGCCAGCAGTAGAGGGGGGGGGCGCATCACTGAAGCTTTCTTT. Translated: CASSRGGGRITEAFF.

This clone occurred a few times. The V gene is TRBV7-6, the J gene TRBJ1-2, with a weak D call TRBD1 (5 bases). The CDR3 has 13 amino acids. Trimming pared 8 bases from V and 4 bases from J, leaving 14 bases between. Germline CDR1 and CDR2: SGHVS and FNYEAQ. CDR3 region: CASGEGPSYGYTF. CDR3 in DNA: TGTGCCAGCGGGGAGGGGCCGAGCTATGGCTACACCTTC.

J is TRBJ2-4 and V is TRBV5-6; 12 bases match TRBD1. V gave up 0 bases and J gave up 5 bases; unmatched junction bases: 6. CDR3 size: 17 residues. The germline gives CDR1 SGHDT, CDR2 YYEEEE. Written as DNA, the CDR3 is TGTGCCAGCAGCTTGGGACCGGGACAGGGGGCCGAAAACATTCAGTACTTC. It is translated as CASSLGPGQGAENIQYF.